Sequencing of this TCR beta chain was carried out in a study of blood T cell repertoires in COVID-19. Across the study: Acute and convalescent COVID-19 specimens originated in the United States, Italy and Spain.

Cohorts were based on clinical histories the participants reported. Cohort 3 donors were reported recovered after two negative PCRs, clearance, or symptom resolution. As processed by the authors: Counts of nucleated cells, estimated from reference gene primer amplification, were obtained. The method was immunoSEQ multiplex PCR; TCRdb's version includes in-frame clones alone and lacks a portion of them. The V and J calls and the clone size are those of that table, but D and trimming were determined from the DNA. The sample records under 200,000 clones, roughly nine tenths being singletons. The receptor was derived from a woman in her forties or fifties who had recovered from COVID-19. Source material: PBMCs or T cells enriched from blood (not recorded which).

The CDR3: CASSPRTSGRLADTQYF. CDR3 nucleotide sequence: TGTGCCAGCAGCCCCCGGACTAGCGGGAGACTGGCAGATACGCAGTATTTT. This rearrangement joins TRBV3-1 (or the pseudogene TRBV3-2) to TRBJ2-3, with TRBD2 identical over 13 bases. The germline V gene encodes CDR1 LGHDT and CDR2 YNNKEL (reference sequence). CDR3 length: 17 amino acids. V lost 4 bases and J lost 4; bases outside the gene matches: 8.